These 8 T cell receptor beta chains came from one sample sequenced in a study of blood T cell repertoires in COVID-19. Profiled with immunoSEQ multiplex PCR; TCRdb holds only in-frame clones, not every one. The data contain 200,000 to 250,000 clones, under 90% of them seen just once; the ten biggest clones take up about 5.3%. Sequences were obtained from PBMCs or T cells enriched from blood (not recorded which). The receptor source for this set is a woman in her fifties or sixties who had been exposed to COVID-19.

This chain joins TRBV25-1 and TRBJ1-2; weak D call: TRBD1 (5 bases). Germline lookup yields CDR1 MGHDK and CDR2 SYGVNS. This CDR3 comprises 12 residues. The V end was cut by 7 bases, the J end by 5 bases, with 11 bases between. The CDR3 coding sequence is TGTGCCAGCAAAATTGGGGGGTATGGCTACACCTTC. Its protein product is CASKIGGYGYTF.

The chain carries TRBV27 and TRBJ1-1; TRBD1 agrees at 7 bases. This CDR3 has 16 amino acids. V shed 6 bases and J 1 base; nucleotides not matched to a gene: 11. The germline gives CDR1 MNHEY, CDR2 SMNVEV (reference sequence). CDR3 sequence (DNA): TGTGCCAGCAGCACCTACAGGGGACGGGGGAACACTGAAGCTTTCTTT. Amino acid sequence: CASSTYRGRGNTEAFF.

This clone was counted only a few times. The sample contains more than one DNA sequence encoding this CDR3. This sequence joins TRBV6-5 and TRBJ1-1, with D unclear. Germline V CDR1 and CDR2: MNHEY, SVGAGI. CDR3 length equals 11 residues. Between the trimmed V and J ends, which lost 8 bases and 1 base, there was a span of 5 bases. CDR3 protein: CASGENTEAFF. The CDR3 DNA is TGTGCCAGCGGAGAGAACACTGAAGCTTTCTTT.

J is TRBJ1-3 and V is TRBV7-2; the D is unclear. The germline V gene encodes CDR1 SGHTA and CDR2 FQGNSA. This CDR3 contains 15 residues. Trimming took 1 base from V and 0 from J, leaving 7 bases between them. The CDR3 protein is CASSLERSSGNTIYF. CDR3 nucleotide sequence: TGTGCCAGCAGCTTAGAGCGGTCCTCTGGAAACACCATATATTTT. Supplemented by reference TRBV7-2 and TRBJ1-3, the full variable domain reads GAGVSQSPSNKVTEKGKDVELRCDPISGHTALYWYRQSLGQGLEFLIYFQGNSAPDKSGLPSDRFSAERTGGSVSTLTIQRTQQEDSAVYLCASSLERSSGNTIYFGEGSWLTVV.

The rearrangement joins TRBV20-1 to TRBJ1-2, with 10 bases lining up with TRBD1. This CDR3 comprises 17 residues. The V gene end was trimmed by 3 bases and the J gene end by 0 bases; junction bases not matched to a gene: 10. The germline V gene has CDR1 DFQATT and CDR2 SNEGSKA (reference sequence). The CDR3 DNA sequence: TGCAGTGCTAGTGGTACGGACAGGGGGTCCCCTAACTATGGCTACACCTTC. This encodes CSASGTDRGSPNYGYTF.

V and J are TRBV20-1 and TRBJ2-7; no definite D call. Trimming took 4 bases from V and 5 from J, leaving 9 bases between them. CDR1 and CDR2 (germline): DFQATT, SNEGSKA (reference sequence). This CDR3 is 11 amino acids long. CDR3 loop: CSATFEDEQYF. For the CDR3, the DNA is TGCAGTGCTACCTTCGAGGACGAGCAGTACTTC.

The chain joins TRBV4-1 to TRBJ1-1; 7 positions match TRBD1. The V segment lost 0 bases and the J segment 0 bases; nucleotides outside the gene matches: 1. The CDR3 contains 15 residues. The germline gives CDR1 MGHRA, CDR2 YSYEKL. CDR3 nucleotide sequence: TGCGCCAGCAGCCAAGAAGGGGGCATGAACACTGAAGCTTTCTTT. Translation: CASSQEGGMNTEAFF.

This sequence joins TRBV27 and TRBJ2-5; tentative D call: TRBD2 (5 bases). Germline CDR1 and CDR2: MNHEY and SMNVEV (reference sequence). V lost 3 bases and J 5 bases, leaving 10 bases between the germline ends. The CDR3 is 13 amino acids. DNA for the CDR3: TGTGCCAGCAGTTTGCGGGTAGGGGAGACCCAGTACTTC. Translating it yields CASSLRVGETQYF.